This T cell receptor beta chain was observed in a study of T cells in Graves' hyperthyroidism and ophthalmopathy. Study observations and caveats: In the blood, most expanded thyroid clonotypes above 0.001 appeared as well.

RNA transcripts yielded amplified TCR beta CDR3 regions. An initial round of RT-PCR targeting the TCR CDR3 relied on the HTBI primer set. TCRdb processed the multiplex PCR reads anew with MiXCR; each CDR3 protein has one entry. The table lists about 840,000 distinct CDR3 sequences, about 38% of them singletons. Comments on this clonotype: Its antigen is unknown.

The CDR3 is 15 residues long. Trimming removed 6 bases at V and 5 bases at J, with 14 bases between. Germline V gives CDR1 SEHNR, CDR2 FQNEAQ (reference sequence). Sequenced input: blood. The sequence derives from a young man with Graves' hyperthyroidism. The V and J genes are TRBV7-9 and TRBJ2-6; weak D call: TRBD2 (5 bases). The CDR3 reads CASRFMSGRANVLTF. The CDR3 DNA sequence: TGTGCCAGCAGGTTTATGTCGGGAAGGGCCAACGTCCTGACTTTC.